One TCR beta chain is described in this entry. Its antigen is unidentified. TCRdb keeps only in-frame clones here, not all; method: immunoSEQ multiplex PCR. The sample has 150,000 or so clones, approximately 86% seen once. The V gene's germline CDR1 is MNHNS and CDR2 SASEGT. V was trimmed by 4 bases and J by 3 bases, leaving 13 bases between them. CDR3 length equals 15 residues. The record originates from a study of cytomegalovirus exposure and HLA in healthy donors. About the research overall: Both the roughly 120 validation repertoires and the 666 first-cohort repertoires used the same platform, as reported by a later analysis. Whole-study findings and limits: Some public TCRs appeared in many individuals, while most sequences were rare. Researchers counted 164 TCR beta chains as cytomegalovirus-associated. One later analysis, an examination of the 100 to 150 validation repertoires, found that first-cohort TCR clusters tended to co-occur in them.

The sequence was collected from a human donor in good health. Sequenced input: PBMCs. The chain uses TRBV6-1 and TRBJ1-5; D may be TRBD1 (5 bases). CDR3 coding DNA: TGTGCCAGCAGTGTAGGCCCAGGGTACAATCAGCCCCAGCATTTT. Translation: CASSVGPGYNQPQHF.